This passage covers 4 T cell receptor beta chains from one sample sequenced in a study of blood T cell repertoires in COVID-19. The protocol was immunoSEQ multiplex PCR, while the TCRdb copy is restricted to in-frame clones and leaves out a portion. Of just over 300,000 clones in the sample, about 91% are singletons; the top ten hold 8.5% to 10%. The specimen sequenced was PBMCs or T cells enriched from blood (not recorded which). All receptors come from a woman between 18 and 30 years old who had recovered from COVID-19.

This clone showed up just once. The rearrangement links TRBV9 to TRBJ1-2; 9 nucleotides align to TRBD1. CDR1 and CDR2 from the germline V gene are SGDLS and YYNGEE. Trimming removed 3 bases from V and 4 bases from J; junction bases left unmatched: 7. This CDR3 region has 15 residues. The CDR3 is CASSESGQGPYGYTF. As DNA, the CDR3 is TGTGCCAGCAGCGAATCGGGACAGGGCCCCTATGGCTACACCTTC.

V and J are TRBV9 and TRBJ1-2; 9 bases line up with TRBD1. The CDR3 spans 16 residues. After removal of 0 bases from V and 0 bases from J, the junction contained 3 bases not matched to a gene. Germline V gene data show CDR1 as SGDLS and CDR2 as YYNGEE. The chain's CDR3 is CASSVGGTGTNYGYTF. The CDR3 coding sequence is TGTGCCAGCAGCGTAGGCGGGACAGGGACTAACTATGGCTACACCTTC.

CDR3 nucleotides: TGTGCCACCTGGTCGGGGTCAGATACGCAGTATTTT. Translated, it gives CATWSGSDTQYF. This chain joins TRBV10-3 and TRBJ2-3, with TRBD2 as a possible D gene (5 bases). Trimming took off 10 bases at V and 4 bases at J, with 12 bases between the two ends. CDR1 and CDR2 (germline): ENHRY, SYGVKD. The CDR3 sequence is 12 residues long.

The V gene is TRBV7-2, the J gene TRBJ1-4; TRBD1 aligns across 7 bases. The length of the CDR3 is 19 residues. Losses at the gene ends were 0 bases for V and 7 bases for J; bases not matched to a gene: 17. Germline CDR1 and CDR2: SGHTA and FQGNSA. The CDR3 loop is CASSLAAWDSTLQLEKLFF. CDR3 DNA sequence: TGTGCCAGCAGCTTAGCCGCGTGGGACAGTACTCTCCAACTTGAAAAACTGTTTTTT.